This T cell receptor (beta chain) was obtained from a study of T-cell memory formation after mild COVID-19. Looking at the study overall: TCR clusters were largely donor specific.

Comment on this clonotype: Its antigen is still unknown.

After 5'RACE with constant-segment primers, TCR alpha and TCR beta cDNA libraries carrying sample barcodes and UMIs were obtained. TCRdb re-derived calls from the 5' RACE reads in MiXCR, one entry per CDR3 protein. This table holds hundreds of thousands of distinct CDR3 sequences, roughly 15% found once. Study results and caveats: Researchers report contracting CD4+ clones mostly in CM and EM, with CD8+ clones in EMRA.

The CDR3 has 15 residues. The V and J ends lost 3 bases and 2 bases respectively, with 11 bases between them. Germline V CDR1 and CDR2: MNHNS, SASEGT. The sequenced sample consisted of PBMCs or a T cell subset sorted from them (not recorded which). This rearrangement joins TRBV6-1 to TRBJ1-5, with unresolved D. This clonotype originated in a man aged 18 to 29 who had mild COVID-19 (a few samples of this study predate the infection). Cell type and time point are not known. CDR3 bases: TGTGCCAGCAGTGAGATCTGGCAGGGCAATCAGCCCCAGCATTTT. It is translated as CASSEIWQGNQPQHF.